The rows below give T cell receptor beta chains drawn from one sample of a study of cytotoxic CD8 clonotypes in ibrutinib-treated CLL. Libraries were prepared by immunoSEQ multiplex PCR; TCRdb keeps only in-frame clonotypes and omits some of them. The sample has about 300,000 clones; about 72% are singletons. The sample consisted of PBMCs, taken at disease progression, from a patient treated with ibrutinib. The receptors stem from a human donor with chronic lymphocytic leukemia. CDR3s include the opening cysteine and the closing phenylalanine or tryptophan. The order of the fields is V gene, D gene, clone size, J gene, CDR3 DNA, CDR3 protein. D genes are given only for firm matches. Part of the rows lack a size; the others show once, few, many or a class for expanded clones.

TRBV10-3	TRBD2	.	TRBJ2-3	TGTGCCATCAGTGAGTCAGGACTAGCGGGGGCCTCCACAGATACGCAGTATTTT	CAISESGLAGASTDTQYF
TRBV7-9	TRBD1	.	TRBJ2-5	TGTGCCAGCAGCCCCGGCGGGACAGGGGTACAAGAGACCCAGTACTTC	CASSPGGTGVQETQYF
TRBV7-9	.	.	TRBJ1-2	TGTGCCAGCAGCCAACCGACGGGGGGCTACACCTTC	CASSQPTGGYTF
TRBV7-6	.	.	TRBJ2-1	TGTGCCAGCAGCCCCCGACTTTCGCAAGGCTTCAATGAGCAGTTCTTC	CASSPRLSQGFNEQFF
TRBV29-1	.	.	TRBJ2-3	TGCAGCGTTGTTGGGGGGGGGCCCGGAGATACGCAGTATTTT	CSVVGGGPGDTQYF
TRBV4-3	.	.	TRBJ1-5	TGCGCCAGCAGCCACCCTTTCTGGCCAGCCTTCCCTGGATTTAATCAGCCCCAGCATTTT	CASSHPFWPAFPGFNQPQHF
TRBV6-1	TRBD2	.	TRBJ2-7	TGTGCCAGCAGTGAAGCGGTAGCGGGGGGTCGGGAGCAGTACTTC	CASSEAVAGGREQYF
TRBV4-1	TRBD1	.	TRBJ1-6	TGCGCCAGCAGCCAAACAGGGGGGGTAGATAATTCACCCCTCCACTTT	CASSQTGGVDNSPLHF
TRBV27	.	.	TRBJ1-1	TGTGCCAGCAGTCCTCATCCGACAGGGAACACTGAAGCTTTCTTT	CASSPHPTGNTEAFF
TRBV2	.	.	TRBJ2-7	TGTGCCAGCAGATTCGAGAGGGGGGAGGCCAACGAGCAGTACTTC	CASRFERGEANEQYF
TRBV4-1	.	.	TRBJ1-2	TGCGCCAGCAGCCCGGAGGGGGGCTATGGCTACACCTTC	CASSPEGGYGYTF
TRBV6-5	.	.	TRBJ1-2	TGTGCCAGCGGTGTGGGGGTCTATGGCTACACCTTC	CASGVGVYGYTF
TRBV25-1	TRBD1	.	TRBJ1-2	TGTGCCAGCAGCCCCAACCGCCCAGGGGGAGCAAGGGGCTACACCTTC	CASSPNRPGGARGYTF
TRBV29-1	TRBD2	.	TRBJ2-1	TGCAGCGTGACTACTAGCGGGAGTTACAATGAGCAGTTCTTC	CSVTTSGSYNEQFF
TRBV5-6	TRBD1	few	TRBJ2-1	TGTGCCAGCAGCTTCCCGACAGGGAATGAGCAGTTCTTC	CASSFPTGNEQFF